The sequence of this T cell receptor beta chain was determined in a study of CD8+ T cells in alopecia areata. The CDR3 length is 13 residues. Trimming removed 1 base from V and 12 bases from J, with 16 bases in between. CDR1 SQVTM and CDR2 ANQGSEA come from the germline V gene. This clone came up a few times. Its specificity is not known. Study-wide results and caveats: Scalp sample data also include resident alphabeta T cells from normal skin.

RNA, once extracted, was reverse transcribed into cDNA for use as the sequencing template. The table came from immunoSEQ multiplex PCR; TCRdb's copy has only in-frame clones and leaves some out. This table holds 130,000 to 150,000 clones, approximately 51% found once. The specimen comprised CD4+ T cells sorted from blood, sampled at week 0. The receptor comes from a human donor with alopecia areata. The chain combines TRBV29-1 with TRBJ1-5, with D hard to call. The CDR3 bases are TGCAGCGTTGAAGCGCCGGACGGCACTCGCCAGCATTTT. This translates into CSVEAPDGTRQHF.